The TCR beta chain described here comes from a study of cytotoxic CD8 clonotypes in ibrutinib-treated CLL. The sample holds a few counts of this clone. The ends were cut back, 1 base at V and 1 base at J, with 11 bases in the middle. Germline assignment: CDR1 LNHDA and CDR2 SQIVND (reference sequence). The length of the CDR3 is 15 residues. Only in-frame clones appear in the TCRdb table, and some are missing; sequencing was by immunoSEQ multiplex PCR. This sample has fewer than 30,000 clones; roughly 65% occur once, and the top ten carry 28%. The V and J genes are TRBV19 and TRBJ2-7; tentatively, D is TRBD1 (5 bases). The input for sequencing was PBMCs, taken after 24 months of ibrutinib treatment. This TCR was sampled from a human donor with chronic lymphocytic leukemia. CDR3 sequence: CASSIVAGPSYEQYF. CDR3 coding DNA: TGTGCCAGTAGTATAGTAGCAGGGCCATCCTACGAGCAGTACTTC.